The source of this T cell receptor beta chain is a study of shared clonotypes between healthy human individuals. Study-wide results and caveats: Relative to their counterparts shared across all four donors, non-shared clonotypes exhibited diminished generation probabilities.

TCRdb's table, derived via immunoSEQ multiplex PCR, lists solely in-frame clones and lacks some. The top ten hold under 0.25% of the sample, which has fewer than 850,000 clones, around 96% seen once. In the case of this clone: Its cognate antigen is unknown. The sample holds other DNA sequences that translate to the same CDR3.

This CDR3 contains 14 residues. V lost 1 base, J lost 0 bases, and 7 bases lay in between. Germline V gene sequence: CDR1 SGHVS, CDR2 FQNEAQ. The naive CD8 population came from CD45RO-negative cells selected for CCR7, without terminally differentiated effector memory CD45RA+ cells. Sequencing was performed on naive CD8+ T cells sorted from blood. The chain combines TRBV7-8 with TRBJ2-7, with D perhaps matching TRBD2 (5 bases). The sequence was obtained from a man younger than 40 in good health. DNA for the CDR3: TGTGCCAGCAGCTTAGGGGGAGTCTCCTACGAGCAGTACTTC. Its translation is CASSLGGVSYEQYF.